This TCR beta chain was obtained from a study of TIL therapy for anti-PD-1-resistant metastatic lung cancer. Study context: Median tumor mutation burden was around 1.6 mutations per megabase.

This was the immunoSEQ v3 assay. Sequencing depth was approximately 2 million read pairs for survey level, roughly 5-6.5 million for deep. Generated by immunoSEQ multiplex PCR, the TCRdb table keeps only in-frame clones and is missing some. The data contain roughly 7,000 clones, 60% to 70% of them singletons. Germline V gene sequence: CDR1 SGHTA, CDR2 FQGNSA. This CDR3 is built from 15 residues. The V and J ends lost 5 bases and 8 bases respectively, with 21 bases between them. Time point denoted: pre-treatment sample, taken before nivolumab and TIL therapy. Most excised metastases sampled were pleural nodules or supraclavicular lymph nodes. Adults with stage 4 NSCLC were enrolled in a phase I trial.

This sequence joins TRBV7-2 and TRBJ1-2; no clear D. The clonotype originates from a person between 25 and 79 years old with non-small cell lung cancer. Specimen: tumor tissue, collected at baseline. CDR3 region: CASSPYQDPTRGYTF. The CDR3 DNA reads as TGTGCCAGCAGCCCCTACCAGGACCCAACTAGAGGCTACACCTTC.